Given below is one TCR beta chain in context. Its antigen is not yet known. Base qualities are not at hand, and no much larger clone is one base apart. The sample is drawn from a study of cytomegalovirus exposure and HLA in healthy donors (dated by TCRdb to between 2016 and 2019). Regarding the study in general: An earlier analysis of some 500 of the donors reported approximately 270 Gb of sequence data and around 110 million unique TCR beta sequences from 150 million to 200 million T cells. Roughly 300 gigabases of sequencing data and 70 million to 95 million unique TCR sequences made up an early release that covered 500 to 650 HLA-typed donors. Of the approximately 370 genotyped donors, 65% to 90% were placed in the genetic ancestry cluster associated with self-reported Caucasian donors. The aim of the study was to test whether cataloging public T cell receptors could identify signatures of past pathogen exposure. The study used immunosequencing to profile the T cell repertoires of under 700 subjects and linked those repertoires to cytomegalovirus serostatus. A separate validation cohort of over a hundred different subjects was used in addition to the approximately 700-subject first cohort. To predict cytomegalovirus infection status, the study brought together high-throughput TCR immunosequencing, statistical association of individual TCRs with disease status, and machine learning. A later analysis re-analyzed previously published TCR beta repertoires from roughly 630 donors and added high-resolution HLA genotyping to study TCR occurrence patterns. In the later analysis, no new phenotypic data were used to find candidate immune exposures; instead, reliance was placed on TCR beta sequences and their occurrence across donors. An earlier analysis of 450 to 750 of the donors used high-throughput TCR beta sequencing to judge whether each TCR beta V gene segment behaved as functional or pseudogenic. Donor age, sex, ethnicity and CMV serostatus were collected together with the repertoire data. Genome-wide SNP genotypes for about 60% of the 666 donors were used in a later genetic analysis, which treated that subset as a discovery cohort. All discovery cohort repertoires had been generated on a single sequencing platform. HLA typing included class I and class II loci at four-digit resolution. The number of donors typed differed by locus, with about 629-630 for A, B, C, DRB1 and DQB1, about 500 for DQA1, 600 to 610 for DPA1, and around 430 for DPB1. Roughly 5 DR-DQ haplotypes were handled as single units for association and clustering, since linkage in the cohort was strong. On average, around 200,000 unique TCR beta nucleotide sequences were sequenced per donor among a few hundred genotyped donors of the cohort, with about 17% of those sequences being non-productive. What the authors observed across the whole study: Because counts were too low, around 18 rarely observed V segments, including chromosome 9 orphons, were left out of the earlier analysis of 500 to 650 of the donors. A later analysis found that most CMV-associated TCR beta chains appeared HLA-restricted, with HLA associations seemingly driven largely by CMV exposure. The 87-base-pair reads could not distinguish some IMGT-functional V segments, including TRBV6-2 and TRBV6-3, so those segments were excluded. Only TCR beta chains were sequenced in this cohort, and the absence of alpha or paired-chain data limited detectable features. A later analysis reported that several top co-occurrence clusters appeared linked to parvovirus B19, influenza, CMV and Epstein-Barr virus. In vitro tests confirmed that three of the cytomegalovirus-associated TCR beta chains recognize cytomegalovirus antigens. Compared with equally common non-associated chains, HLA-associated TCR beta chains in a later analysis were more clonally expanded and had lower generation probabilities. While some public TCRs were present in many individuals, most TCR sequences turned up only very rarely across donors. A later analysis found that TCR association rates varied across HLA loci, with DRB1 alleles showing the most associated TCRs and HLA-C alleles the fewest. Compared with the approximately 700-donor mean, donors in an Asian-associated ancestry cluster had fewer N-insertions in productive TCRs, according to a later genetic analysis. When HLA alleles, especially DR and DQ, strongly co-occurred, attributing TCR associations to individual alleles was difficult. An association between a missense DCLRE1C variant and V-gene and J-gene trimming of TCR beta chains was found in a later genetic analysis and replicated in an independent cohort. Immune exposure information for the cohort was limited to CMV serostatus. A cluster of highly shared sequence variants was judged likely to be a technical artifact of the sequencing pipeline. The study listed 150 to 200 TCR beta chains as associated with cytomegalovirus. Roughly uniform sequencing depth across donors was assumed in presence/absence analyses, although this assumption may not hold. Correlated functional status among segregating V segments might be attributable to linkage disequilibrium, but an unknown experimental factor could not be ruled out. Because some donors lacked HLA typing at each locus, the association tests relied only on the typed subset. In an earlier analysis of a few hundred of the donors, most TCR beta V segments were observed in productive rearrangements about 90% or about 30% of the time, broadly matching IMGT annotations. It was suggested by the authors that the approach could potentially be generalized to other disease states and immunological phenotypes. Specific HLA alleles were associated with more than 15,000 TCR beta sequences at a false discovery rate of 0.05 in a later analysis. A further reported finding was that TCR beta sequences accurately predicted the HLA-A and HLA-B alleles for most subjects in the first cohort. Cytomegalovirus status was reported to be diagnosed by the classifier with high specificity and sensitivity in both the original and validation cohorts.

CDR1 and CDR2, looked up from the germline V gene (reference sequence), are SEHNR and FQNEAQ. CDR3 length: 13 amino acids, cysteine to phenylalanine. The entry retains the CDR3 DNA only, 39 bases that are in frame from base 1. The germline V and J ends show losses of 4 bases and 7 bases respectively, and no gene match explains 4 bases of the junction. The cohort consisted of 600 or so healthy bone marrow donors. All cohort members were sampled while nominally healthy, although unrecorded immune exposures were likely present. The donor was CMV seronegative and belonged to the group of around 350 seronegative cohort members. A peripheral blood sample was provided by each donor, and peripheral blood mononuclear cells were used for TCR beta sequencing. Genomic DNA was extracted from the blood cell samples with the Qiagen DNeasy Blood Extraction Kit. Receptor libraries were prepared by the immunoSEQ multiplex PCR assay. For the multiplex PCR, a mixture combining 60 forward primers for TCR Vbeta segments and 13 reverse primers for TCR Jbeta segments was used. The CDR3 region of rearranged TCR beta genes was amplified from genomic DNA with a multiplex PCR assay. The Illumina HiSeq System was used to sequence the amplified TCR beta libraries as 87-base-pair reads. The authors' analysis ran thus. A later analysis counted about 82 million unique TCR beta chains across the 666 repertoires, and roughly 11 million of these chains were shared by at least two donors. Raw reads were error-corrected and collapsed into unique sequences by a nearest-neighbor algorithm in which closely related sequences were merged to remove PCR and sequencing errors. CDR3 sequences were aligned to IMGT reference sequences to assign V, D and J gene segments. For a sequence to be retained, at least a six-nucleotide match to both a V gene segment and a J gene segment was required. A rearrangement was called productive if the CDR3 had no stop codons and remained in frame with V and J, and every other rearrangement was called non-productive. Following IMGT convention, CDR3 was defined as the stretch from the second conserved V-encoded cysteine to the conserved J-encoded phenylalanine. In an earlier analysis of more than 550 of the donors, sequences lacking an unambiguous match to a single V gene segment were excluded. An earlier analysis of almost 600 of the donors classified V segments as functional when productive rearrangements were above 56.7% and as segregating when the standard deviation between donors was above 5%. A statistical classification framework was built for diagnosing cytomegalovirus status from the catalog of TCR beta chain sequences. V and J gene assignment, in a later analysis, came from comparing TCR nucleotide sequences with IMGT/GENE-DB human TR gene sequences. The TCRdist pipeline was used in a later analysis to assign CDR3 sequences and most-parsimonious VDJ recombination scenarios. In a later analysis, each TCR beta chain was defined by its CDR3 amino acid sequence together with its V-gene family, and reads lacking a unique V-gene family were excluded. To address suspected cross-contamination and a sequencing artifact, a later analysis removed over 500 highly shared, low-generation-probability nucleotide sequences. In a later analysis, a clonal expansion index for each public chain was calculated from normalized within-repertoire ranks of inferred template counts. A later analysis computed generation probabilities with a VDJ recombination model fitted to out-of-frame rearrangements, and checked the results against IGoR. A later analysis scored TCR-TCR, TCR-HLA and TCR-CMV co-occurrence with hypergeometric tests, applying a repertoire-size bias correction to TCR pairs. False discovery rates were estimated in a later analysis by permuting HLA or CMV assignments 20 times. In a later analysis, co-occurring TCRs were grouped using DBSCAN, with TCRdist sequence similarity added in when clustering inside HLA-allele-positive subsets. For co-occurrence clustering, repertoires with fewer than 30,000 or more than 120,000 public chains were excluded, along with a handful of repertoires with anomalous nucleotide sharing. TCRdb re-hosts the immuneACCESS table, in-frame sequences only. Its copies lack some clones; in the studies checked, an unresolved V gene accounts for under half of them, and the cause for the rest is not known. V, J and clone size reflect that table, while D and trimming were determined from the DNA. This sample comprises under 90,000 clones, roughly 76% of them detected only once. The ten largest clones represent roughly 7.2% of the sample.

The rearranged chain carries TRBV7-9 and TRBJ2-1, and 7 junction bases match TRBD2. The sequenced sample consisted of PBMCs. The receptor was derived from a woman aged 40 to 49 in good health and CMV-seronegative. Here the CDR3 is given as CASSSGLPNEQFF. At the DNA level, the sequence is TGTGCCAGCAGCTCGGGACTACCAAATGAGCAGTTCTTC.